The rows below give T cell receptor beta chains drawn from one sample of a study of blood T cell repertoires in COVID-19. The table came from immunoSEQ multiplex PCR; TCRdb's copy has only in-frame clones and leaves some out. The profile shows 200,000 or so clones, about 88% of them singletons. Material: peripheral blood. These receptors were taken from a woman aged 60-75 years with acute or convalescent COVID-19. The CDR3 runs from the conserved cysteine through the conserved F or W. The order of the fields is D gene, V gene, clone size, CDR3 length, J gene, CDR3 DNA, CDR3 protein. A D gene is named only where the DNA matches it firmly. Rows may omit the clone size; those that give it use once, few, many or a size class.

d_call: TRBD1; v_call: TRBV19; clone_size: .; cdr3_length: 14; j_call: TRBJ1-2; cdr3_nt: TGTGCCAGTAGGGACCAGGACAGGGCCTATGGCTACACCTTC; cdr3_aa: CASRDQDRAYGYTF
d_call: TRBD1; v_call: TRBV9; clone_size: .; cdr3_length: 14; j_call: TRBJ2-3; cdr3_nt: TGTGCCAGCAGCGCGGGACAGTTTCGGGATACGCAGTATTTT; cdr3_aa: CASSAGQFRDTQYF
d_call: .; v_call: TRBV5-1; clone_size: .; cdr3_length: 13; j_call: TRBJ1-4; cdr3_nt: TGCGCCAGCAGCTTCGGGGGAACTGAAAAACTGTTTTTT; cdr3_aa: CASSFGGTEKLFF
d_call: .; v_call: TRBV18; clone_size: .; cdr3_length: 15; j_call: TRBJ1-2; cdr3_nt: TGTGCCAGCTCAACAGCAGGATCAGCTAACTATGGCTACACCTTC; cdr3_aa: CASSTAGSANYGYTF
d_call: TRBD2; v_call: TRBV28; clone_size: .; cdr3_length: 14; j_call: TRBJ2-1; cdr3_nt: TGTGCCAGCAGACTTAGCGGGAGTGGGAATGAGCAGTTCTTC; cdr3_aa: CASRLSGSGNEQFF
d_call: TRBD1; v_call: TRBV28; clone_size: .; cdr3_length: 15; j_call: TRBJ2-7; cdr3_nt: TGTGCCAGCAGTCCTGGACAGGGTAGGCCCTACGAGCAGTACTTC; cdr3_aa: CASSPGQGRPYEQYF
d_call: .; v_call: TRBV5-1; clone_size: .; cdr3_length: 12; j_call: TRBJ2-7; cdr3_nt: TGCGCCAGCAGCTCACAGGGCTACGAGCAGTACTTC; cdr3_aa: CASSSQGYEQYF
d_call: .; v_call: TRBV21-1; clone_size: .; cdr3_length: 20; j_call: TRBJ2-3; cdr3_nt: TGTGCCAGCAGCAAAGCTTGGTATAGGACTAGCGGGGCGATCACAGATACGCAGTATTTT; cdr3_aa: CASSKAWYRTSGAITDTQYF
d_call: .; v_call: TRBV5-1; clone_size: .; cdr3_length: 13; j_call: TRBJ1-2; cdr3_nt: TGCGCCAGCAGCACGACAGACCTCTATGGCTACACCTTC; cdr3_aa: CASSTTDLYGYTF
d_call: TRBD1; v_call: TRBV28; clone_size: .; cdr3_length: 14; j_call: TRBJ1-4; cdr3_nt: TGTGCCAGTTTGGATACAGGGGGCAGTGAAAAACTGTTTTTT; cdr3_aa: CASLDTGGSEKLFF
d_call: TRBD1; v_call: TRBV19; clone_size: .; cdr3_length: 16; j_call: TRBJ2-1; cdr3_nt: TGTGCCAGTAGCCTAAGATGGGACAGTTATCGAAATGAGCAGTTCTTC; cdr3_aa: CASSLRWDSYRNEQFF
d_call: .; v_call: TRBV7-8; clone_size: .; cdr3_length: 15; j_call: TRBJ1-1; cdr3_nt: TGTGCCAGCAGCTTAGTATTGGGGGGAGGCACTGAAGCTTTCTTT; cdr3_aa: CASSLVLGGGTEAFF
d_call: .; v_call: TRBV28; clone_size: .; cdr3_length: 16; j_call: TRBJ2-6; cdr3_nt: TGTGCCAGCTCTCTGGGGGGTTCCTCTGGGGCCAACGTCCTGACTTTC; cdr3_aa: CASSLGGSSGANVLTF
d_call: .; v_call: TRBV6-2/TRBV6-3; clone_size: once; cdr3_length: 14; j_call: TRBJ1-1; cdr3_nt: TGTGCCAGCAGTATCGGACAGAGGAACACTGAAGCTTTCTTT; cdr3_aa: CASSIGQRNTEAFF
d_call: .; v_call: TRBV6-5; clone_size: few; cdr3_length: 14; j_call: TRBJ2-2; cdr3_nt: TGTGCCAGCAGCAACAGGTGGAACACCGGGGAGCTGTTTTTT; cdr3_aa: CASSNRWNTGELFF
d_call: TRBD1; v_call: TRBV25-1; clone_size: .; cdr3_length: 14; j_call: TRBJ1-1; cdr3_nt: TGTGCCAGCAGAGAGATGGACAGGGGGACTGAAGCTTTCTTT; cdr3_aa: CASREMDRGTEAFF
d_call: .; v_call: TRBV10-1; clone_size: .; cdr3_length: 12; j_call: TRBJ2-7; cdr3_nt: TGCGCCAGCAGCGGGGGTAGGAACGAGCAGTACTTC; cdr3_aa: CASSGGRNEQYF
d_call: .; v_call: TRBV6-5; clone_size: .; cdr3_length: 15; j_call: TRBJ1-1; cdr3_nt: TGTGCCAGCATGGCCCGAGGACATATGAACACTGAAGCTTTCTTT; cdr3_aa: CASMARGHMNTEAFF
d_call: TRBD2; v_call: TRBV14; clone_size: .; cdr3_length: 17; j_call: TRBJ2-5; cdr3_nt: TGTGCCAGCAGCCTCCCGACTAGCGGGGGGGAAGATGAGACCCAGTACTTC; cdr3_aa: CASSLPTSGGEDETQYF
d_call: .; v_call: TRBV7-3; clone_size: .; cdr3_length: 12; j_call: TRBJ1-6; cdr3_nt: TGTGCCAGCAGCTTCGAGGGTTCACCCCTCCACTTT; cdr3_aa: CASSFEGSPLHF
d_call: .; v_call: TRBV10-3; clone_size: .; cdr3_length: 15; j_call: TRBJ2-5; cdr3_nt: TGTGCCATCAGTGACCTAAACGGACAACAAGAGACCCAGTACTTC; cdr3_aa: CAISDLNGQQETQYF
d_call: .; v_call: TRBV19; clone_size: .; cdr3_length: 17; j_call: TRBJ1-6; cdr3_nt: TGTGCCAGTACCCGCATCTCCCGGACAGCGGTAGATTCACCCCTCCACTTT; cdr3_aa: CASTRISRTAVDSPLHF
d_call: TRBD1; v_call: TRBV19; clone_size: .; cdr3_length: 15; j_call: TRBJ2-7; cdr3_nt: TGTGCCAGTAGTTTGCGGACAGGGGGTTTCTACGAGCAGTACTTC; cdr3_aa: CASSLRTGGFYEQYF
d_call: TRBD1; v_call: TRBV3-1/TRBV3-2; clone_size: .; cdr3_length: 15; j_call: TRBJ1-3; cdr3_nt: TGTGCCAGCAGCCGAGACAGGGGGCGGGGAAACACCATATATTTT; cdr3_aa: CASSRDRGRGNTIYF
d_call: .; v_call: TRBV9; clone_size: .; cdr3_length: 15; j_call: TRBJ2-3; cdr3_nt: TGTGCCAGCAGCGTACTGGCTAGCGGCACAGATACGCAGTATTTT; cdr3_aa: CASSVLASGTDTQYF
d_call: .; v_call: TRBV6-2/TRBV6-3; clone_size: .; cdr3_length: 14; j_call: TRBJ2-2; cdr3_nt: TGTGCCAGCAGCGACGAAGCAGGGACCGGGGAGCTGTTTTTT; cdr3_aa: CASSDEAGTGELFF
d_call: .; v_call: TRBV24-1; clone_size: once; cdr3_length: 17; j_call: TRBJ1-5; cdr3_nt: TGTGCCACCAGTGATTCGACGGACTTACTTAGCAATCAGCCCCAGCATTTT; cdr3_aa: CATSDSTDLLSNQPQHF
d_call: .; v_call: TRBV3-1/TRBV3-2; clone_size: .; cdr3_length: 15; j_call: TRBJ1-2; cdr3_nt: TGTGCCAGCAGCCAAGGGCCGACCCCGGGCTATGGCTACACCTTC; cdr3_aa: CASSQGPTPGYGYTF
d_call: .; v_call: TRBV28; clone_size: .; cdr3_length: 18; j_call: TRBJ2-3; cdr3_nt: TGTGCCAGCAGTTCCCCTCACTATGCGGGATCCAGCACAGATACGCAGTATTTT; cdr3_aa: CASSSPHYAGSSTDTQYF
d_call: .; v_call: TRBV11-3; clone_size: .; cdr3_length: 13; j_call: TRBJ1-5; cdr3_nt: TGTGCCAGCGAGGGGAGGGAGGGTCAGCCCCAGCATTTT; cdr3_aa: CASEGREGQPQHF
d_call: .; v_call: TRBV15; clone_size: .; cdr3_length: 17; j_call: TRBJ1-5; cdr3_nt: TGTGCCACCAGCCAAGAGGCAGGGTATAGAAGCAATCAGCCCCAGCATTTT; cdr3_aa: CATSQEAGYRSNQPQHF
d_call: .; v_call: TRBV18; clone_size: .; cdr3_length: 16; j_call: TRBJ2-6; cdr3_nt: TGTGCCAGCTCACCCGGAGGATACTCTGGGGCCAACGTCCTGACTTTC; cdr3_aa: CASSPGGYSGANVLTF
d_call: .; v_call: TRBV6-5; clone_size: .; cdr3_length: 14; j_call: TRBJ2-7; cdr3_nt: TGTGCCACCGCTTCCGGGACTGACCGCAACGAGCAGTACTTC; cdr3_aa: CATASGTDRNEQYF